Given below is one TCR beta chain in context. There is no known antigen for this receptor. No base-level quality is on record; no much larger clone is a single base apart. After removal of 1 base from V and 8 bases from J, the junction retains 4 bases not matched to a gene. Based on the germline V gene, the CDR1 and CDR2 sequences are SGHAT and FQNNGV. Its CDR3 holds 15 amino acids, cysteine through phenylalanine. Only CDR3 DNA is held: 45 bases, read in frame from base 1. The CDR3 regions of human TCRbeta chains were subjected to immunosequencing. Concerning the study's data processing: TCRs in the repertoires were compared against a reference library of SARS-CoV-2-specific TCRs that had been generated with the MIRA antigen-specificity platform. Breadth meant the fraction of unique TCRs that were SARS-CoV-2-associated, whereas depth meant the fraction of total T cells that were SARS-CoV-2-associated. Each spike-specific TCR was assigned to its reactive spike region and to a CD4 or CD8 class using the MIRA data. Log10-transformed breadth and depth values were compared by one-way ANOVA with Sidak's multiple comparisons tests. Here the immuneACCESS table is served through TCRdb, limited to in-frame sequences with V and J called. Missing clones are a known gap in these copies; in checked studies unresolved V genes cover under half, and the rest lacks a known reason. V and J calls and clone size are copied from that table; D and trimming were computed from the DNA. A total of around 140,000 clones appear in this sample, 90% to 95% of them only once. Clones ranked in the top ten supply 3% to 4.5% of the sample.

Interpreted using the paper, the time point label stands for: about 28 days (+/-7) after the second vaccine dose. AZD1222 recipients whose second dose came at about 4 weeks and those whose second dose came at about 12 weeks were combined into one group, since spike-specific TCR depth and breadth did not differ between the two schedules. Vaccinee samples were obtained from the UK trials COV001 and COV002, which included a single-blind randomized controlled phase 2/3 trial of AZD1222 (ChAdOx1 nCoV-19) in healthy adults. For TCRbeta chain sequencing, PBMC samples from trial participants were taken at day 0 and at day 28 after the second dose. This record comes from a study of T cell responses to AZD1222 COVID-19 vaccine (dated by TCRdb to 2020 to 2022). General notes on the study: TCR sequencing covered approximately 230 trial participants: 207 given two doses of AZD1222 and 26 given two doses of MenACWY control vaccine. Trial participants were enrolled by age into subgroups of 18-55, 56-69 and 70-plus years, and around 140, 26 and 57 TCR-sequenced participants, respectively, were included in these subgroups. Points the paper makes about the study in general: No day 14 peak-response samples were available, so repertoires were characterized only after the peak T cell response. After two AZD1222 doses, spike-specific TCR breadth and depth were significantly higher than at day 0 and than in MenACWY recipients. The whole spike protein was spanned by vaccine-associated CD4 TCRs, and dominant responses were seen in regions 160-218 and 743-854. The 56-69-year group was small, and its depth increase did not reach significance, likely because of low power. Conclusions about previously exposed vaccinees were limited because only six AZD1222 recipients were SARS-CoV-2 seropositive at baseline. Nearly half of unique spike-specific TCRs reportedly recognized epitopes outside regions mutated in the B.1.351 and B.1.1.7 variants. Participants were mostly white British and included more females than males, and it was suggested by the authors that clonal diversity may have been underestimated.

This chain is built from TRBV11-2 and TRBJ1-4, and 10 junctional nucleotides match TRBD1. The source is an adult who received the AZD1222 COVID-19 vaccine. Source: peripheral blood, taken 28 days after the second AZD1222 dose. The CDR3 reads as follows: CASSLGGQGGEKLFF. The nucleotide sequence is TGTGCCAGCAGCTTAGGTGGACAGGGGGGAGAAAAACTGTTTTTT.